A selection of T cell receptor beta chains follows, all from one sample in a study of T-cell memory formation after mild COVID-19. A single record per CDR3 protein comes from TCRdb applying MiXCR to the 5' RACE reads. The data hold a few hundred thousand distinct CDR3 sequences, with 10% to 13% observed a single time. Source material: PBMCs or a T cell subset sorted from them (not recorded which). Receptors originate from a man aged 18 to 29 who had mild COVID-19 (a few samples of this study predate the infection). Cell type and time point are not known. CDR3s include the opening cysteine and the closing phenylalanine or tryptophan. D genes are given only for firm matches. Clone size is given for some rows only: seen once, a few or many times, or a class if the clone is expanded.

D gene: NA; V gene: TRBV7-6; clone size: many; J gene: TRBJ1-1; CDR3 protein: CASSLDSMNTEAFF; CDR3 DNA: TGTGCCAGCAGCTTAGACAGCATGAACACTGAAGCTTTCTTT
D gene: TRBD2; V gene: TRBV7-2; clone size: NA; J gene: TRBJ2-5; CDR3 protein: CASSLAPSGLAGGFQETQYF; CDR3 DNA: TGTGCCAGCAGCTTAGCCCCCAGTGGACTAGCGGGGGGTTTCCAAGAGACCCAGTACTTC
D gene: NA; V gene: TRBV4-1; clone size: few; J gene: TRBJ2-2; CDR3 protein: CASSQGAGETNTGELFF; CDR3 DNA: TGCGCCAGCAGCCAAGGGGCCGGAGAGACGAACACCGGGGAGCTGTTTTTT
D gene: TRBD1; V gene: TRBV18; clone size: NA; J gene: TRBJ2-1; CDR3 protein: CASSTQGGSYNEQFF; CDR3 DNA: TGTGCCAGCTCAACACAGGGGGGTTCCTACAATGAGCAGTTCTTC
D gene: NA; V gene: TRBV20-1; clone size: once; J gene: TRBJ2-2; CDR3 protein: CSASFRAGELFF; CDR3 DNA: TGCAGTGCTAGTTTCAGGGCCGGGGAGCTGTTTTTT
D gene: NA; V gene: TRBV5-1; clone size: many; J gene: TRBJ1-2; CDR3 protein: CASSLVSGEDYGYTF; CDR3 DNA: TGCGCCAGCAGCTTGGTTTCAGGGGAGGACTATGGCTACACCTTC
D gene: TRBD2; V gene: TRBV20-1; clone size: many; J gene: TRBJ2-1; CDR3 protein: CSAATSGPTYNEQFF; CDR3 DNA: TGCAGTGCTGCTACTAGCGGTCCGACCTACAATGAGCAGTTCTTC
D gene: NA; V gene: TRBV10-3; clone size: few; J gene: TRBJ1-2; CDR3 protein: CAISEQGQVYGYTF; CDR3 DNA: TGTGCCATCAGTGAGCAAGGACAAGTCTATGGCTACACCTTC
D gene: TRBD1; V gene: TRBV7-9; clone size: NA; J gene: TRBJ1-4; CDR3 protein: CASSPGTGIEKLFF; CDR3 DNA: TGTGCCAGCAGCCCTGGGACAGGGATTGAAAAACTGTTTTTT
D gene: NA; V gene: TRBV20-1; clone size: NA; J gene: TRBJ1-5; CDR3 protein: CSATSGGSNQPQHF; CDR3 DNA: TGCAGTGCTACCTCGGGGGGGAGCAATCAGCCCCAGCATTTT
D gene: TRBD2; V gene: TRBV12-3/TRBV12-4; clone size: few; J gene: TRBJ2-3; CDR3 protein: CASSFNPGTSGDTDTQYF; CDR3 DNA: TGTGCCAGCAGTTTTAACCCCGGGACTAGCGGGGACACAGATACGCAGTATTTT
D gene: TRBD2; V gene: TRBV5-1; clone size: few; J gene: TRBJ2-7; CDR3 protein: CASSSGTSGGEYEQYF; CDR3 DNA: TGCGCCAGCAGCTCCGGGACTAGCGGGGGGGAGTACGAGCAGTACTTC
D gene: TRBD1; V gene: TRBV7-3; clone size: few; J gene: TRBJ1-1; CDR3 protein: CASSLGAGQGRNTEAFF; CDR3 DNA: TGTGCCAGCAGCTTAGGGGCAGGACAGGGGAGGAACACTGAAGCTTTCTTT
D gene: NA; V gene: TRBV7-7; clone size: many; J gene: TRBJ2-2; CDR3 protein: CASSLLATNTGELFF; CDR3 DNA: TGTGCTAGCAGCTTATTGGCGACGAACACCGGGGAGCTGTTTTTT
D gene: NA; V gene: TRBV20-1; clone size: NA; J gene: TRBJ1-1; CDR3 protein: CSAPRNTEAFF; CDR3 DNA: TGCAGTGCACCCCGAAATACTGAAGCTTTCTTT
D gene: TRBD1; V gene: TRBV20-1; clone size: few; J gene: TRBJ1-4; CDR3 protein: CSAGPGQGNEKLFF; CDR3 DNA: TGCAGTGCAGGACCCGGACAGGGAAATGAAAAACTGTTTTTT
D gene: NA; V gene: TRBV5-1; clone size: few; J gene: TRBJ2-5; CDR3 protein: CASSFDPGPQETQYF; CDR3 DNA: TGCGCCAGCAGCTTCGACCCGGGCCCTCAAGAGACCCAGTACTTC
D gene: TRBD1; V gene: TRBV5-1; clone size: NA; J gene: TRBJ1-2; CDR3 protein: CASSVGGQYAGYTF; CDR3 DNA: TGCGCCAGCAGCGTGGGGGGACAGTATGCGGGCTACACCTTC
D gene: NA; V gene: TRBV7-2; clone size: many; J gene: TRBJ2-3; CDR3 protein: CASSLGFTDTQYF; CDR3 DNA: TGTGCCAGCAGCTTGGGCTTCACAGATACGCAGTATTTT
D gene: NA; V gene: TRBV7-9; clone size: NA; J gene: TRBJ2-3; CDR3 protein: CASSGGAGSTDTQYF; CDR3 DNA: TGTGCCAGCAGCGGAGGGGCGGGGAGCACAGATACGCAGTATTTT
D gene: TRBD1; V gene: TRBV28; clone size: NA; J gene: TRBJ2-1; CDR3 protein: CASSEMGFGTGPNEQFF; CDR3 DNA: TGTGCCAGCAGTGAAATGGGCTTTGGGACAGGGCCCAATGAGCAGTTCTTC
D gene: TRBD1; V gene: TRBV5-1; clone size: few; J gene: TRBJ2-1; CDR3 protein: CASSKMTGGANNEQFF; CDR3 DNA: TGCGCCAGCAGCAAAATGACAGGGGGCGCGAACAATGAGCAGTTCTTC
D gene: NA; V gene: TRBV12-3/TRBV12-4; clone size: NA; J gene: TRBJ1-5; CDR3 protein: CASSLNIQPQHF; CDR3 DNA: TGTGCCAGCAGTTTAAATATCCAGCCCCAGCATTTT
D gene: NA; V gene: TRBV20-1; clone size: few; J gene: TRBJ1-5; CDR3 protein: CSASSSGVIYQPQHF; CDR3 DNA: TGCAGTGCTAGTTCTTCGGGAGTGATTTATCAGCCCCAGCATTTT
D gene: NA; V gene: TRBV10-3; clone size: NA; J gene: TRBJ2-3; CDR3 protein: CAIMVTDTQYF; CDR3 DNA: TGTGCCATCATGGTTACAGATACGCAGTATTTT
D gene: TRBD1; V gene: TRBV23-1; clone size: NA; J gene: TRBJ2-1; CDR3 protein: CASSTGVRNNEQFF; CDR3 DNA: TGCGCCAGCAGCACAGGGGTGAGGAACAATGAGCAGTTCTTC
D gene: TRBD1; V gene: TRBV7-2; clone size: few; J gene: TRBJ1-2; CDR3 protein: CASSLEGDRANYGYTF; CDR3 DNA: TGTGCCAGCAGCTTAGAGGGGGACAGGGCTAACTATGGCTACACCTTC
D gene: TRBD1; V gene: TRBV7-2; clone size: many; J gene: TRBJ1-6; CDR3 protein: CASSSRQGTANSPLHF; CDR3 DNA: TGTGCCAGCAGCTCAAGACAGGGAACCGCTAATTCACCCCTCCACTTT
D gene: TRBD1; V gene: TRBV6-5; clone size: few; J gene: TRBJ2-1; CDR3 protein: CASSSWTGSNEQFF; CDR3 DNA: TGTGCCAGCAGTTCCTGGACAGGGTCCAATGAGCAGTTCTTC
D gene: NA; V gene: TRBV10-1; clone size: few; J gene: TRBJ2-5; CDR3 protein: CASSERAGRETQYF; CDR3 DNA: TGCGCCAGCAGTGAGAGGGCAGGGCGGGAGACCCAGTACTTC
D gene: NA; V gene: TRBV4-1; clone size: few; J gene: TRBJ2-7; CDR3 protein: CASSQDWGRRANEQYF; CDR3 DNA: TGCGCCAGCAGCCAAGATTGGGGGCGGAGAGCTAATGAGCAGTACTTC
D gene: TRBD2; V gene: TRBV7-2; clone size: few; J gene: TRBJ2-3; CDR3 protein: CASSFAGLAGGQSDTQYF; CDR3 DNA: TGTGCCAGCAGCTTCGCGGGACTAGCGGGGGGGCAGTCAGATACGCAGTATTTT
D gene: NA; V gene: TRBV12-5; clone size: NA; J gene: TRBJ2-1; CDR3 protein: CASGLVVAQSIYNEQFF; CDR3 DNA: TGTGCTAGTGGTTTGGTAGTAGCACAGTCCATATACAATGAGCAGTTCTTC
D gene: NA; V gene: TRBV3-1; clone size: few; J gene: TRBJ1-4; CDR3 protein: CASSQLSGSSNEKLFF; CDR3 DNA: TGTGCCAGCAGCCAACTTTCAGGATCATCTAATGAAAAACTGTTTTTT
D gene: TRBD2; V gene: TRBV5-1; clone size: many; J gene: TRBJ2-1; CDR3 protein: CASAPAGGRGEQFF; CDR3 DNA: TGCGCCAGCGCACCAGCGGGGGGGCGGGGTGAGCAGTTCTTC
D gene: NA; V gene: TRBV19; clone size: few; J gene: TRBJ1-5; CDR3 protein: CASSRGVDQPQHF; CDR3 DNA: TGTGCCAGTAGTCGGGGTGTGGATCAGCCCCAGCATTTT
D gene: NA; V gene: TRBV7-2; clone size: NA; J gene: TRBJ2-7; CDR3 protein: CASSSDSYGQYF; CDR3 DNA: TGTGCCAGCAGCTCGGACAGCTACGGACAGTACTTC
D gene: NA; V gene: TRBV9; clone size: few; J gene: TRBJ2-5; CDR3 protein: CASNDPRETQYF; CDR3 DNA: TGTGCCAGCAATGACCCGCGGGAGACCCAGTACTTC
D gene: NA; V gene: TRBV27; clone size: few; J gene: TRBJ2-5; CDR3 protein: CATGPKGQETQYF; CDR3 DNA: TGTGCCACGGGACCTAAGGGACAAGAGACCCAGTACTTC
D gene: NA; V gene: TRBV24-1; clone size: NA; J gene: TRBJ2-2; CDR3 protein: CATSEAVGTGELFF; CDR3 DNA: TGTGCCACCAGTGAGGCGGTAGGCACCGGGGAGCTGTTTTTT
D gene: TRBD1; V gene: TRBV4-2; clone size: NA; J gene: TRBJ1-4; CDR3 protein: CASSQPGQLSNEKLFF; CDR3 DNA: TGTGCCAGCAGCCAGCCGGGACAGCTATCTAATGAAAAACTGTTTTTT
D gene: TRBD2; V gene: TRBV7-9; clone size: NA; J gene: TRBJ2-3; CDR3 protein: CASSPGLAGGRTDTQYF; CDR3 DNA: TGTGCCAGCAGCCCTGGACTAGCGGGGGGTCGCACAGATACGCAGTATTTT
D gene: NA; V gene: TRBV7-9; clone size: many; J gene: TRBJ2-5; CDR3 protein: CASSSPGPRRETQYF; CDR3 DNA: TGTGCCAGCAGCTCCCCCGGGCCTCGGAGGGAGACCCAGTACTTC
D gene: NA; V gene: TRBV18; clone size: many; J gene: TRBJ2-5; CDR3 protein: CASSPQWGRETQYF; CDR3 DNA: TGTGCCAGCTCACCGCAGTGGGGGAGAGAGACCCAGTACTTC
D gene: NA; V gene: TRBV5-6; clone size: many; J gene: TRBJ2-5; CDR3 protein: CASSLESETQYF; CDR3 DNA: TGTGCCAGCAGCTTGGAGTCGGAGACCCAGTACTTC
D gene: NA; V gene: TRBV5-1; clone size: NA; J gene: TRBJ1-4; CDR3 protein: CASSPGDTREKLFF; CDR3 DNA: TGCGCCAGCAGCCCGGGAGACACCCGAGAAAAACTGTTTTTT
D gene: TRBD2; V gene: TRBV6-6; clone size: many; J gene: TRBJ2-7; CDR3 protein: CASSQPGRTSASYEQYF; CDR3 DNA: TGTGCCAGCAGTCAACCTGGTAGGACTAGCGCTTCCTACGAGCAGTACTTC
D gene: NA; V gene: TRBV5-1; clone size: many; J gene: TRBJ2-4; CDR3 protein: CASSLVLGENIQYF; CDR3 DNA: TGCGCCAGCAGCTTGGTACTAGGCGAAAACATTCAGTACTTC
D gene: NA; V gene: TRBV7-2; clone size: NA; J gene: TRBJ1-2; CDR3 protein: CASSLGLPVRAVVFGSNYGYTF; CDR3 DNA: TGTGCCAGCAGCTTGGGGCTCCCAGTAAGGGCGGTGGTTTTCGGGTCAAACTATGGCTACACCTTC
D gene: TRBD1; V gene: TRBV11-2; clone size: NA; J gene: TRBJ2-1; CDR3 protein: CASSLNRGYEQFF; CDR3 DNA: TGTGCCAGCAGCTTAAACAGGGGCTATGAGCAGTTCTTC
D gene: TRBD2; V gene: TRBV5-1; clone size: NA; J gene: TRBJ2-1; CDR3 protein: CASSLAKGVRSASGDNEQFF; CDR3 DNA: TGCGCCAGCAGCTTGGCCAAAGGAGTTAGGAGTGCTAGCGGGGACAATGAGCAGTTCTTC
D gene: NA; V gene: TRBV28; clone size: many; J gene: TRBJ1-3; CDR3 protein: CASSPNSGNTIYF; CDR3 DNA: TGTGCCAGCAGTCCCAACTCGGGAAACACCATATATTTT
D gene: NA; V gene: TRBV24-1; clone size: NA; J gene: TRBJ1-1; CDR3 protein: CATSGDRNTEAFF; CDR3 DNA: TGTGCCACCAGTGGTGACAGGAACACTGAAGCTTTCTTT